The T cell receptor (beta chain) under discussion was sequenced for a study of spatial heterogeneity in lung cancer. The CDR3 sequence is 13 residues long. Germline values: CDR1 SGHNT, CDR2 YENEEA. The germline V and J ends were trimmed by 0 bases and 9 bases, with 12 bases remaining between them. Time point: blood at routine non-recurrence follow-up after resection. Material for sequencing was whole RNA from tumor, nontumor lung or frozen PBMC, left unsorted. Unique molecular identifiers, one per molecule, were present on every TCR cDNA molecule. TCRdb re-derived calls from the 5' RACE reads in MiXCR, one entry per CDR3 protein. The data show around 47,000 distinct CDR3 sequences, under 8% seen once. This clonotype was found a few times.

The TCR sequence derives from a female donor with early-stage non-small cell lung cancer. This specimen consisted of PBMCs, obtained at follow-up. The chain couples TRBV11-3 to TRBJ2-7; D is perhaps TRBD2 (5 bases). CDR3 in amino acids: CASSLEGRGVQYF. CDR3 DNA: TGTGCCAGCAGCTTAGAGGGGAGAGGCGTGCAGTACTTC.